These 18 T cell receptor beta chains share one sample of origin, sequenced in a study of blood T cell repertoires in COVID-19. TCRdb keeps only in-frame clones here, not all; method: immunoSEQ multiplex PCR. The sample includes over 45,000 clones, over 70% of them seen just once. What was sequenced was peripheral blood. The receptors here all came from a woman aged 45 to 65 with active or convalescent COVID-19.

The rearrangement uses TRBV4-1 and TRBJ1-4; possibly TRBD1 for D (5 bases). Trimming removed 0 bases at V and 2 bases at J, with 10 bases between. This CDR3 region has 16 residues. Looked up from germline, CDR1 is MGHRA and CDR2 is YSYEKL. CDR3 nucleotide sequence: TGCGCCAGCAGCCAAGATGGAGGGGCTACTAATGAAAAACTGTTTTTT. It specifies CASSQDGGATNEKLFF.

The rearrangement joins TRBV4-2 to TRBJ2-7; 12 nucleotides align to TRBD1. The CDR3 is made up of 16 amino acids. The germline CDR1 and CDR2 sequences are LGHNA and YNFKEQ. Germline trimming cut 4 bases from V and 4 bases from J; bases unmatched to any gene: 8. In nucleotides, the CDR3 is TGTGCCAGCAGCCCACGGGACAGGGGGCGCTCTTACGAGCAGTACTTC. Its translation is CASSPRDRGRSYEQYF.

The chain recombines TRBV28 with TRBJ2-7, with 9 positions matching TRBD1. CDR3 length: 14 amino acids. CDR1 is MDHEN, CDR2 SYDVKM, per germline. With 2 bases clipped from V and 4 bases from J, the junction kept 3 bases outside the gene matches. CDR3 nucleotide sequence: TGTGCCAGCAGTTTAGGGGACAGGGCTTACGAGCAGTACTTC. Protein product: CASSLGDRAYEQYF.

The chain carries TRBV4-1 and TRBJ1-4; no clear D. V lost 5 bases to trimming and J lost 1 base, with 11 bases between them. Germline V gene sequence: CDR1 MGHRA, CDR2 YSYEKL. The CDR3 loop spans 15 amino acids. The DNA for the CDR3 is TGCGCCAGCAGCGGTGGCTTGGTAACTAATGAAAAACTGTTTTTT. Translating gives CASSGGLVTNEKLFF.

The chain carries TRBV5-5 and TRBJ2-7; weak D call: TRBD1 (6 bases). Germline CDR1 reads SGHKS; CDR2 reads YYEKEE (reference sequence). Trimming left V 3 bases short and J 9 bases short, with 13 bases between. The CDR3 spans 12 residues. CDR3 in DNA: TGTGCCAGCAGCTCGGACAGTTCAAGGCAGTACTTC. This encodes CASSSDSSRQYF.

The chain recombines TRBV2 with TRBJ2-5; the D gene is possibly TRBD1 (6 bases). In germline, CDR1 is SNHLY, CDR2 FYNNEI. V lost 4 bases to trimming and J lost 2 bases, with 11 bases between them. The CDR3 contains 14 residues. The CDR3 protein is CASSALTGQETQYF. The DNA for the CDR3 is TGTGCCAGCAGTGCCCTTACAGGGCAAGAGACCCAGTACTTC.

The chain employs TRBV2 and TRBJ2-1, with 7 positions matching TRBD1. The CDR3 totals 14 residues. Germline V CDR1 and CDR2: SNHLY, FYNNEI. J lost 9 bases, V lost 5 bases, and 10 bases had no gene match. Here the CDR3 reads CASSRDRVRVEQFF. The CDR3 DNA reads TGTGCCAGCAGTCGCGACAGGGTACGCGTTGAGCAGTTCTTC.

This clone was counted between two and nine times. The V call is TRBV19, the J call TRBJ1-5, with D possibly being TRBD1 (6 bases). Trimming took 3 bases from V and 1 from J, leaving 10 bases between them. This CDR3 is 15 amino acids long. Per germline, CDR1 LNHDA and CDR2 SQIVND (reference sequence). The CDR3 sequence: CASSMTGLSNQPQHF. Here the CDR3 DNA reads TGTGCCAGTAGTATGACAGGATTAAGCAATCAGCCCCAGCATTTT.

The CDR3 is CASRTGTSGIGELFF. CDR3 DNA sequence: TGTGCCAGCAGAACCGGGACTAGCGGGATCGGGGAGCTGTTTTTT. The chain couples TRBV6-5 to TRBJ2-2; TRBD2 matches at 13 bases. The J segment lost 7 bases and the V segment lost 6 bases, leaving 5 bases of the junction unmatched. Per the germline V gene, CDR1 is MNHEY and CDR2 is SVGAGI. The CDR3 totals 15 residues.

V gene TRBV9 combines with J gene TRBJ2-3, with 8 bases that match TRBD1. Trimming took 5 bases from V and 3 from J; bases not matched to a gene: 5. CDR1 is SGDLS, CDR2 YYNGEE, per germline. The CDR3 length is 14 residues. The chain's CDR3 is CASRADRDTDTQYF. The DNA of the CDR3 is TGTGCCAGCAGGGCGGACAGGGATACAGATACGCAGTATTTT.

This chain uses TRBV27 with TRBJ1-2; the D gene is possibly TRBD1 (5 bases). From germline, CDR1 is MNHEY and CDR2 SMNVEV (reference sequence). With 3 bases removed from V and 3 bases from J, the gap between germline ends came to 14 bases. This CDR3 has 15 amino acids. For the CDR3, the DNA is TGTGCCAGCAGTTTCTCCAGACAGTCTTACTATGGCTACACCTTC. Protein: CASSFSRQSYYGYTF.

The chain joins TRBV7-2 to TRBJ2-2; TRBD2 agrees at 8 bases. CDR3 length: 15 amino acids. The ends lost 5 bases at V and 5 bases at J; junction bases unmatched: 7. CDR1 SGHTA and CDR2 FQGNSA come from the germline V gene. The CDR3 DNA is TGTGCCAGCAGCCGCGAAGCGGGAGCGACCGGGGAGCTGTTTTTT. This sequence encodes CASSREAGATGELFF.

This chain links TRBV7-7 with TRBJ2-7, with TRBD2 matching 7 bases. J gave up 3 bases and V 5 bases, and 10 bases lay outside the gene matches. From germline, CDR1 is SSHAT and CDR2 FNYEAQ (reference sequence). This CDR3 contains 15 residues. CDR3 protein: CASSEGRERDYEQYF. CDR3 nucleotides: TGTGCCAGCAGCGAGGGGCGGGAGCGGGACTACGAGCAGTACTTC.

V is TRBV19 and J is TRBJ2-5; the D gene is possibly TRBD2 (6 bases). The CDR3 extends over 18 amino acids. Germline assignment: CDR1 LNHDA and CDR2 SQIVND (reference sequence). Between the trimmed V and J ends, which lost 1 base and 1 base, there was a span of 19 bases. The CDR3 protein is CASSIGQGGVEVQETQYF. The CDR3 coding sequence is TGTGCCAGTAGTATAGGGCAGGGAGGAGTGGAAGTCCAAGAGACCCAGTACTTC.

The CDR3 region has the DNA TGTGCCATCAGGGGCACAGGGGGCAGTGGAAACACCATATATTTT. This codes for CAIRGTGGSGNTIYF. The V gene is TRBV10-3, the J gene TRBJ1-3, with 9 bases fitting TRBD1. The length of the CDR3 is 15 residues. V trimming: 6 bases; J trimming: 3 bases; junction bases outside the gene matches: 6. Looked up from germline, CDR1 is ENHRY and CDR2 is SYGVKD.

The chain has TRBV30 and TRBJ1-2; D is unclear. The V end lost 3 bases, the J end lost 4 bases, and 9 bases lay between the germline ends. The CDR3 runs 12 residues. Looked up from germline, CDR1 is GTSNPN and CDR2 is SVGIG (reference sequence). The CDR3 is CAWSSGSYGYTF. In nucleotides, the CDR3 is TGTGCCTGGAGCAGCGGGAGCTATGGCTACACCTTC.

This sequence joins TRBV18 and TRBJ2-3; D might be TRBD2 (5 bases). The CDR3 covers 14 residues. The V end lost 2 bases, the J end lost 2 bases, and 8 bases lay between the germline ends. CDR1 and CDR2 from the germline V gene are KGHSH and LQKENI. CDR3 nucleotide sequence: TGTGCCAGCTCACCAGAGGGCCCCACAGATACGCAGTATTTT. As protein: CASSPEGPTDTQYF.

The chain recombines TRBV5-1 with TRBJ1-1; D perhaps matches TRBD1 (5 bases). Between the trimmed V and J ends, which lost 4 bases and 8 bases, there was a span of 21 bases. This CDR3 has 15 residues. In germline, CDR1 is SGHRS, CDR2 YFSETQ. The CDR3 protein is CASSPGAGRKDEAFF. As DNA, the CDR3 is TGCGCCAGCAGCCCTGGGGCAGGGCGGAAGGACGAAGCTTTCTTT.